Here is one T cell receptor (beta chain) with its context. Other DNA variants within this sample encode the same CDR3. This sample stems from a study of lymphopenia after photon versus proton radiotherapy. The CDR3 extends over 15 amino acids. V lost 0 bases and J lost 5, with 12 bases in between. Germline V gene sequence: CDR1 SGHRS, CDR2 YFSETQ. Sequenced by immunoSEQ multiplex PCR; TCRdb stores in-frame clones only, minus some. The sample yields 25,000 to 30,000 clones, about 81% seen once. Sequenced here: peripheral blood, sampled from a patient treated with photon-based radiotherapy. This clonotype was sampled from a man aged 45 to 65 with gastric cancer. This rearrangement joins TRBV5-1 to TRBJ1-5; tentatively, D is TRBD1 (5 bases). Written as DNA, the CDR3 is TGCGCCAGCAGCTTGGACCCGGGGACGGATCAGCCCCAGCATTTT. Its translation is CASSLDPGTDQPQHF.